The present T cell receptor (beta chain) was sequenced within a study of OX40 agonist ivuxolimab in advanced cancers. TCRdb's copy holds only in-frame clones and misses some; the assay was immunoSEQ multiplex PCR. The sample has about 68,000 clones, around 83% seen once. From germline, CDR1 is MNHEY and CDR2 SMNVEV (reference sequence). The CDR3 is 16 residues long. Trimming cost V 5 bases and J 1 base; bases outside gene matches: 9. This clone was recorded a few times. The clonotype originates from an adult with an advanced solid tumor such as melanoma, head and neck, liver or kidney cancer. This specimen was CD4+ or CD8+ T cells sorted from blood, taken in a trial of the OX40 agonist ivuxolimab. The J gene is TRBJ2-5, the V gene TRBV27; 8 positions match TRBD1. CDR3 coding DNA: TGTGCCAGCAGTGCCCGGACAGGGACGGCCCAAGAGACCCAGTACTTC. This codes for CASSARTGTAQETQYF.